Sequencing of this T cell receptor (beta chain) was carried out in a study of T cell responses to AZD1222 COVID-19 vaccine. Study as a whole: Samples with a second dose at about 4 or about 12 weeks were pooled together. Findings and limits, study-wide: An increase in Spike-specific TCR breadth and depth was observed after two AZD1222 doses. Vaccine-associated CD4 TCRs spanned spike, dominant at 160-218 and 743-854. Donors skewed white British and female; clonal diversity was possibly underestimated.

Clones were read by immunoSEQ multiplex PCR, and TCRdb kept only the in-frame ones, dropping some. Here the sample spans about 130,000 clones, 80% to 90% being singletons. The CDR3 is 16 amino acids. CDR1 and CDR2 from the germline V gene are MGHDK and SYGVNS. Losses at the gene ends were 1 base for V and 5 bases for J; bases not matched to a gene: 5. Of note for this clone: Its antigen is still unknown.

The receptor was isolated from an adult in good health. V is TRBV25-1 and J is TRBJ2-1; 10 bases agree with TRBD2. The specimen was peripheral blood, collected on day 0 of AZD1222 vaccination. This chain's CDR3 is CASSELWGLANNEQFF. The CDR3 nucleotides read TGTGCCAGCAGTGAATTATGGGGACTAGCGAACAATGAGCAGTTCTTC.